This T cell receptor (beta chain) was profiled in a study of T cell responses to AZD1222 COVID-19 vaccine (dated by TCRdb to 2020 to 2023). In the study overall: A total of more than 230 trial participants underwent TCR sequencing, of whom nearly 210 received two doses of AZD1222 and 26 received two doses of the MenACWY control vaccine. Trial participants were enrolled by age into 18-55, 56-69 and 70-plus year subgroups, with around 150, 28 and 57 TCR-sequenced participants respectively. Results and caveats for the whole study, not just this receptor: The 56-69-year group was small, and its depth increase did not reach significance, likely because of low power. CD4 TCRs associated with the vaccine covered the entire spike protein, and the dominant responses were in regions 160-218 and 743-854. A significant rise in spike-specific TCR breadth and depth was observed after two AZD1222 doses relative to day 0 and relative to MenACWY recipients. Conclusions about previously exposed vaccinees are limited because only 6 or 7 AZD1222 recipients were SARS-CoV-2 seropositive at baseline. Participants were mostly white British and included more females than males, and it was suggested by the authors that clonal diversity may have been underestimated. Nearly half of unique spike-specific TCRs reportedly recognized epitopes outside regions mutated in the B.1.351 and B.1.1.7 variants. Because no day 14 peak-response samples were available, repertoires were characterized only after the peak T cell response.

CDR1 and CDR2, looked up from the germline V gene, are MDHEN and SYDVKM. There are 15 amino acids in the CDR3, from cysteine to phenylalanine inclusive. The retained sequence is limited to the CDR3, 45 bases, with the frame set at the first base. Comment on this clone: Its binding antigen is unknown. The junction does not match germline at one end; this may be a read error.

The CDR3 regions of human TCRbeta chains were subjected to immunosequencing. Per the authors' processing: TCRs in the repertoires were matched against a reference library of SARS-CoV-2-specific TCRs that had been generated with the MIRA antigen-specificity platform. Breadth was defined as the fraction of unique TCRs that were SARS-CoV-2-associated, and depth was defined as the fraction of total T cells that were SARS-CoV-2-associated. Using the MIRA data, each spike-specific TCR was mapped to the spike region that the TCR reacts to and placed in a CD4 or CD8 class. Log10-transformed breadth and depth values were compared by one-way ANOVA with Sidak's multiple comparisons tests. Imported from immuneACCESS, the table was reduced by TCRdb to in-frame sequences with V and J called. These copies leave out some clones; in studies compared against another copy, an unresolved V gene accounts for under half, and the cause of the remainder is not known. V and J calls and clone size are given by that table; D and trimming were obtained from the DNA. Across this sample there are 100,000 or so clones, with 89% seen only once. 5% to 6% of the sample is held by the ten biggest clonotypes.

The time point label, as the study defines it: about 28 days (+/-7) after the second vaccine dose. AZD1222 recipients whose second dose came at about 4 weeks and those whose second dose came at about 12 weeks were combined into one group, since spike-specific TCR depth and breadth did not differ between the two schedules. Vaccinee samples were obtained from the UK trials COV001 and COV002, which included a single-blind randomized controlled phase 2/3 trial of AZD1222 (ChAdOx1 nCoV-19) in healthy adults. For TCRbeta chain sequencing, PBMC samples from trial participants were taken at day 0 and at day 28 after the second dose.

The clonotype originates from an adult who received the AZD1222 COVID-19 vaccine. Rearrangement joined TRBV28 to TRBJ1-6; the D gene cannot be resolved reliably. Material: peripheral blood, obtained 28 days after the second AZD1222 dose. The DNA is TGTGCCAGCAGCCGCCGGAGGTGGTATAGTTCACCCCTCCACTTT. This encodes CASSRRRWYSSPLHF.